This T cell receptor (beta chain) appears in the sequencing data of a study of beta chain features in type 1 diabetes. About the research overall: Examination covered fewer than 110 million sorted cells spanning all samples. General study results and limits: Type 1 diabetes patients had TCRB CDR3s that were shorter (moderately but significantly so) in all four CD4+ subsets.

Sequencing targeted expressed TCRB transcripts, as all isolated RNA had been reverse transcribed. Only in-frame clones appear in the TCRdb table, and some are missing; sequencing was by immunoSEQ multiplex PCR. The table shows fewer than 250,000 clones, with 68% occurring only once. The CDR3 extends over 15 amino acids. V lost 3 bases and J lost 0, with 13 bases in between. Germline CDR1 reads GTSNPN; CDR2 reads SVGIG (reference sequence). With respect to this clone: Its antigen is currently unknown. In the same sample, other DNA sequences code for this CDR3.

The specimen sequenced was naive CD4+ T cells from blood. This clonotype was obtained from a man younger than 40 in good health. The chain recombines TRBV30 with TRBJ2-3, with a weak D call TRBD2 (7 bases). CDR3 region: CAWSLGGGSTDTQYF. CDR3 sequence (DNA): TGTGCCTGGAGCCTAGGGGGGGGCAGCACAGATACGCAGTATTTT.